This TCR beta chain was obtained from a study of T cells after yellow fever vaccination. Study-level information: Researchers used SMART-Seq v4 Ultra Low Input to prepare fractions that had low cell numbers.

Germline CDR1 SEHNR, CDR2 FQNEAQ (reference sequence). The CDR3 contains 16 residues. V shed 0 bases and J shed 5 bases, with 14 bases lying between them. Making TCR cDNA involved 5'RACE template switching, which added UMIs and a universal primer site. TCRdb re-called the 5' RACE reads through MiXCR, storing one row per CDR3 protein. The profile covers about 320,000 distinct CDR3 sequences, with 12% appearing a single time and roughly 3.1% taken by the ten largest. The chain combines TRBV7-9 with TRBJ1-3; no clear D. The specimen was CD4+ T cells sorted from PBMCs, collected 15 days after the yellow fever booster vaccination. The source of this sequence is a man between 18 and 29 years old who received the YFV17D yellow fever vaccine. CDR3 region: CASSLAGGRSRNTIYF. CDR3 in DNA: TGTGCCAGCAGCTTAGCCGGTGGGAGGTCCAGAAACACCATATATTTT.